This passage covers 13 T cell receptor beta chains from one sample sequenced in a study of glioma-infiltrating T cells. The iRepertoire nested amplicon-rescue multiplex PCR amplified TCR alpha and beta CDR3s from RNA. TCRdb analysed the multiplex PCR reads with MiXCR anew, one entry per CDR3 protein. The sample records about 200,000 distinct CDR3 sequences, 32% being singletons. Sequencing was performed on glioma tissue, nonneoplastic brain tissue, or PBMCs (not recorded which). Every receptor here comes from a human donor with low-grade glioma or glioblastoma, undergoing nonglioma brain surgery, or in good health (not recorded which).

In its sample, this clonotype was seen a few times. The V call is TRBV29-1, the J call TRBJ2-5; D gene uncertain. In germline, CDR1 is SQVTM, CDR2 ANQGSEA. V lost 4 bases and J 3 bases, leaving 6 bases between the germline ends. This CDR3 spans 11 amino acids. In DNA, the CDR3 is TGCAGCGTTGCTCCAGAAGAGACCCAGTACTTC. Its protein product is CSVAPEETQYF.

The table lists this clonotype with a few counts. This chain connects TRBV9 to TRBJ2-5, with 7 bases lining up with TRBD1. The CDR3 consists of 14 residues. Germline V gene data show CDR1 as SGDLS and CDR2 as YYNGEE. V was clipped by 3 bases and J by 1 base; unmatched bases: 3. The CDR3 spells CASSGQGRQETQYF. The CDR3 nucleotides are TGTGCCAGCAGCGGACAGGGTCGCCAAGAGACCCAGTACTTC.

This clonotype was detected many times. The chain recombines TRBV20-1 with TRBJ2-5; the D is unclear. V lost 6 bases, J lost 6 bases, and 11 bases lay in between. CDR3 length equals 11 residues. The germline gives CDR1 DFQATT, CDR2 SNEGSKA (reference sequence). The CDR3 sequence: CSAQRVQTQYF. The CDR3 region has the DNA TGCAGTGCACAACGGGTACAGACCCAGTACTTC.

CDR3 sequence reads: CASSAGGLNIQYF. For the CDR3, the DNA is TGTGCCAGCAGCGCAGGGGGGCTCAACATTCAGTACTTC. The chain uses TRBV7-6 and TRBJ2-5; maybe TRBD1 (7 bases). The J call is in doubt because the DNA end fits TRBJ2-4 better. Germline CDR1 is SGHVS and CDR2 is FNYEAQ. This CDR3 region has 13 residues.

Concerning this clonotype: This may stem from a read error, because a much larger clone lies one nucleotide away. The CDR3 bases are TGTGCCGGCAGTTACCCGGGACAGAAGAACACTGAAGCTTTCTTT. This codes for CAGSYPGQKNTEAFF. The chain employs TRBV6-1 and TRBJ1-1; TRBD1 aligns across 7 bases. The germline CDR1 and CDR2 sequences are MNHNS and SASEGT. The CDR3 loop spans 15 amino acids.

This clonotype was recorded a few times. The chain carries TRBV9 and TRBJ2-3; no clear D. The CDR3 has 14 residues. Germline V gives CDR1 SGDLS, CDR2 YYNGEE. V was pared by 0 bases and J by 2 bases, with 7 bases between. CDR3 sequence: CASSVDSSTDTQYF. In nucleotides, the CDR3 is TGTGCCAGCAGCGTAGACAGCTCCACAGATACGCAGTATTTT. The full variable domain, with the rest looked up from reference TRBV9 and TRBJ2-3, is DSGVTQTPKHLITATGQRVTLRCSPRSGDLSVYWYQQSLDQGLQFLIQYYNGEERAKGNILERFSAQQFPDLHSELNLSSLELGDSALYFCASSVDSSTDTQYFGPGTRLTVL.

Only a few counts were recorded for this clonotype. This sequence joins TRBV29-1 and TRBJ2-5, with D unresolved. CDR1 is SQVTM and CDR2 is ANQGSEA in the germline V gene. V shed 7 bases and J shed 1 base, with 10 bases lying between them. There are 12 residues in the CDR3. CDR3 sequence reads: CSGYQVQETQYF. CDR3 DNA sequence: TGCAGCGGATATCAGGTCCAAGAGACCCAGTACTTC.

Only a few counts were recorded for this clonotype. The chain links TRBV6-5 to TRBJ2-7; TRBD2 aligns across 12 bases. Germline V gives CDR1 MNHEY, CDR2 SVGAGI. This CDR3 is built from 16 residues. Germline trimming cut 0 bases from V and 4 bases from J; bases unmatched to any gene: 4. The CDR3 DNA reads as TGTGCCAGCAGTTACTCAGGACTAGCGGGGAGTTACGAGCAGTACTTC. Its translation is CASSYSGLAGSYEQYF.

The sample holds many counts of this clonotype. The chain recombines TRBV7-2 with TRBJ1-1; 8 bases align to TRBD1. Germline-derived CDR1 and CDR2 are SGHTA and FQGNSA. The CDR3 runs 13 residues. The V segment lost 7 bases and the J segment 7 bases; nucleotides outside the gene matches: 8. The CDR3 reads CASTGQGANEAFF. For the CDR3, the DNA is TGTGCCAGCACTGGACAGGGAGCGAATGAAGCTTTCTTT.

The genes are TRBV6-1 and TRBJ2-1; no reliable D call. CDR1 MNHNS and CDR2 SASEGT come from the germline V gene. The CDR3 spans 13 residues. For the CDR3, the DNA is TGTGTTAGCAGTGAAGACCCCGGGAATGAGCAGTTCTTC. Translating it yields CVSSEDPGNEQFF.

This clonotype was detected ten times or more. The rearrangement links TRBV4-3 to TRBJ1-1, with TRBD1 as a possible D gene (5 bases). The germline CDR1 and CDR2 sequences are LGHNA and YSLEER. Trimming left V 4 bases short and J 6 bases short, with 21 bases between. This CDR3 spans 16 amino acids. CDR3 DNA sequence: TGCGCCAGCAGCCTGAGCAGGTCCCAAAGGGGAGCTGAAGCTTTCTTT. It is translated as CASSLSRSQRGAEAFF.

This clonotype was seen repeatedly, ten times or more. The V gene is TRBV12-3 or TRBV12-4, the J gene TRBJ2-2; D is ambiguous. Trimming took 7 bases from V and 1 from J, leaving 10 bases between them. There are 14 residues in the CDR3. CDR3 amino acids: CASNVRENTGELFF. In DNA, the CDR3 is TGTGCCAGCAATGTGAGAGAGAACACCGGGGAGCTGTTTTTT.

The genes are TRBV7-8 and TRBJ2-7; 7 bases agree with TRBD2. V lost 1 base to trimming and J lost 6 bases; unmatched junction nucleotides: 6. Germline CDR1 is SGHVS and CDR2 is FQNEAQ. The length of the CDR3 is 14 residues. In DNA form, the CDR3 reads TGTGCCAGCAGCTTAGTAGGCGGGAGCTGCGAGCAGTACTTC. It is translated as CASSLVGGSCEQYF.